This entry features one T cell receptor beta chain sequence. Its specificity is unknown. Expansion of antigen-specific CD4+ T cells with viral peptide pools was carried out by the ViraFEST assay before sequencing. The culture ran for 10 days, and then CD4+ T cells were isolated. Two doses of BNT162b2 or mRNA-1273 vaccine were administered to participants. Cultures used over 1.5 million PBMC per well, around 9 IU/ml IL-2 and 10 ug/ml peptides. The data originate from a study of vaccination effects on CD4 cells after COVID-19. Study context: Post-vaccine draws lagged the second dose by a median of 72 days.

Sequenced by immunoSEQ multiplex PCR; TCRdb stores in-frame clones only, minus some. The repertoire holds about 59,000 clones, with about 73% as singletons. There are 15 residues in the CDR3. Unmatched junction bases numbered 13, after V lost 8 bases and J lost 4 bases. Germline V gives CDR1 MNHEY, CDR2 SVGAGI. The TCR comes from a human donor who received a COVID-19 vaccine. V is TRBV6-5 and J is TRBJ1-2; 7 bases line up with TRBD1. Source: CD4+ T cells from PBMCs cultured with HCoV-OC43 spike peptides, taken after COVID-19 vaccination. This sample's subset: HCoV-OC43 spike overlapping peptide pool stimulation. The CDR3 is CASERDSISSYGYTF. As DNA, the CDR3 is TGTGCCAGCGAAAGGGACAGCATAAGTAGCTATGGCTACACCTTC.